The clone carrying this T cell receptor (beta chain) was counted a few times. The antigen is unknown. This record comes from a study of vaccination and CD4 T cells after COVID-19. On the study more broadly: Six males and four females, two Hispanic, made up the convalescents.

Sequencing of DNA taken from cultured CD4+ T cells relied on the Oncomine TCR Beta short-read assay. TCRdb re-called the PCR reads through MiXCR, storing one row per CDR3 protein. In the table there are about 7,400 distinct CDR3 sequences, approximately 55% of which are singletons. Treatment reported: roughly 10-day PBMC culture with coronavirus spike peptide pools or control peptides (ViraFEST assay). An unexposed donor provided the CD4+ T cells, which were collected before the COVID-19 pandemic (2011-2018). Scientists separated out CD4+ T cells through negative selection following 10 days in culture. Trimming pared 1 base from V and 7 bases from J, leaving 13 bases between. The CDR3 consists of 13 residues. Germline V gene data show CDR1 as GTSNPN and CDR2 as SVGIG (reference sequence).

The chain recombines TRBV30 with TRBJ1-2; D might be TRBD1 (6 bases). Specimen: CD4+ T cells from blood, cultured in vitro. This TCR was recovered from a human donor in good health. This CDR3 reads CAWSEGDHRGYTF. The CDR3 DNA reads TGTGCCTGGAGTGAGGGGGACCATCGTGGCTACACCTTC.